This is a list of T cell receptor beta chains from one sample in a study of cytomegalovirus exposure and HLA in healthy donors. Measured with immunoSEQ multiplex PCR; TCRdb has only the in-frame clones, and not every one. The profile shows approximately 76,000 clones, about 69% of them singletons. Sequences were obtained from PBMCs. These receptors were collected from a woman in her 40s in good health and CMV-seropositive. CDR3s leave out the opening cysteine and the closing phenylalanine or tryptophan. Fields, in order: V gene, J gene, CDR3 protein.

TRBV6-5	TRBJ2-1	ASRQGRTYNEQF
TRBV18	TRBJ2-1	ASSQGTGAQSEQF
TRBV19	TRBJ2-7	ASSWTDSYEQY
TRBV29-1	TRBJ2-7	SVERDTTYEQY
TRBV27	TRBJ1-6	ASSWSAGDYNSPLH
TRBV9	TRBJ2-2	ASSVTGVGELF
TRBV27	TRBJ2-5	ASSLGQPRETQY
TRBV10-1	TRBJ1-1	ASSEQGNTEAF
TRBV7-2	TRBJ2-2	ASSFRSAGELF
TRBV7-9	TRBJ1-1	ASSWEGVGTEAF
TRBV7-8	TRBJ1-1	ASSSQGKVNTEAF
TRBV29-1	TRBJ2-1	SDGPGLAGREQF
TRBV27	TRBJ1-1	ASSPQDRGRRNTEAF